Listed below are T cell receptor beta chains from one sample, sequenced in a study of siplizumab effects on memory and regulatory T cells. The repertoire was sequenced with immunoSEQ multiplex PCR; TCRdb's copy has only in-frame clones and lacks some. The table has over 100,000 clones, approximately 90% seen once. The source material was Tregs sorted from blood. The receptors derive from a human donor in good health. Both conserved end residues are part of each CDR3. The order of the fields is clone size, D gene, V gene, J gene, CDR3 protein, CDR3 DNA. A D gene is named only where the DNA matches it firmly. Some rows mark clone size as missing; the rest say once, few, many or name a class of expanded clone.

>.|.|TRBV19|TRBJ1-1
CASSIARDTEAFF
TGTGCCAGTAGTATAGCCAGGGACACTGAAGCTTTCTTT
>.|TRBD1|TRBV27|TRBJ2-7
CASRLTLTGGHSYEQYF
TGTGCCAGCAGACTAACCCTGACAGGGGGGCACTCCTACGAGCAGTACTTC
>.|.|TRBV14|TRBJ2-5
CASSHLFGTQYF
TGTGCCAGCAGCCATCTGTTCGGGACCCAGTACTTC
>few|TRBD1|TRBV2|TRBJ1-5
CASSVDRGGQPQHF
TGTGCCAGCAGCGTGGACAGGGGAGGACAGCCCCAGCATTTT
>.|.|TRBV7-8|TRBJ1-2
CASSLVLGMLYGYTF
TGTGCCAGCAGCTTAGTTTTAGGAATGCTCTATGGCTACACCTTC
>.|TRBD2|TRBV5-1|TRBJ2-1
CASSLVAGALNEQFF
TGCGCCAGCAGCTTGGTTGCGGGAGCGCTCAATGAGCAGTTCTTC
>.|TRBD2|TRBV5-6|TRBJ2-5
CASSLELAVETQYF
TGTGCCAGCAGCTTGGAACTAGCGGTGGAGACCCAGTACTTC
>.|.|TRBV19|TRBJ2-5
CASSITGRGEETQYF
TGTGCCAGTAGTATCACAGGCCGGGGTGAAGAGACCCAGTACTTC
>.|.|TRBV29-1|TRBJ1-3
CSVAGKGKSSGNTIYF
TGCAGCGTTGCAGGAAAGGGAAAATCTTCCGGAAACACCATATATTTT
>.|.|TRBV7-6|TRBJ2-5
CASSLFPTRGETQYF
TGTGCCAGCAGCTTATTCCCAACACGAGGGGAGACCCAGTACTTC
>.|TRBD2|TRBV10-1|TRBJ2-1
CASSAASGRAEQFF
TGCGCCAGCAGTGCGGCTAGCGGGAGAGCTGAGCAGTTCTTC
>.|.|TRBV5-4|TRBJ1-2
CASSLRQGLYGYTF
TGTGCCAGCAGCTTGAGGCAGGGGCTCTATGGCTACACCTTC
>.|TRBD2|TRBV29-1|TRBJ2-1
CSAGTSSYNEQFF
TGCAGCGCAGGGACTAGCTCCTACAATGAGCAGTTCTTC
>.|.|TRBV19|TRBJ2-2
CASRGLGTGELFF
TGTGCCAGCAGGGGATTAGGAACCGGGGAGCTGTTTTTT
>.|.|TRBV7-3|TRBJ1-3
CASSPGHRSGNTIYF
TGTGCCAGCAGCCCGGGACACCGCTCTGGAAACACCATATATTTT
>.|.|TRBV18|TRBJ2-7
CASSPTSLSSYEQYF
TGTGCCAGCTCACCAACCTCCCTAAGCTCCTACGAGCAGTACTTC
>.|.|TRBV7-9|TRBJ2-7
CASSLALSSYEQYF
TGTGCCAGCAGCTTAGCTCTCAGTTCCTACGAGCAGTACTTC
>.|.|TRBV19|TRBJ1-5
CASSPTPQTHRVGNQPQHF
TGTGCCAGTAGTCCTACCCCTCAAACACACAGGGTCGGCAATCAGCCCCAGCATTTT
>.|TRBD1|TRBV6-6|TRBJ1-1
CASRGTGLNTEAFF
TGTGCCAGCAGGGGGACAGGGTTGAACACTGAAGCTTTCTTT
>once|.|TRBV5-4|TRBJ1-2
CASSSRVLNGYTF
TGTGCCAGCAGCTCCAGGGTGTTAAATGGCTACACCTTC
>once|TRBD1|TRBV5-5|TRBJ1-1
CASSLVFSSDRVSEAFF
TGTGCCAGCAGCTTGGTGTTTTCATCGGACAGGGTCTCTGAAGCTTTCTTT
>.|.|TRBV5-6|TRBJ1-4
CASSFGIGQLSEKLFF
TGTGCCAGCAGCTTCGGGATTGGGCAGTTATCCGAAAAACTGTTTTTT
>.|.|TRBV19|TRBJ1-1
CASIKGWNTEAFF
TGTGCCAGTATAAAGGGGTGGAACACTGAAGCTTTCTTT
>.|.|TRBV2|TRBJ1-2
CARSRGPNGYTF
TGTGCCAGAAGCCGGGGGCCAAATGGCTACACCTTC
>.|.|TRBV6-5|TRBJ1-6
CASSSLTGVYNSPLHF
TGTGCCAGCAGTTCTTTAACCGGGGTTTATAATTCACCCCTCCACTTT
>.|TRBD2|TRBV12-5|TRBJ2-2
CASGLGGLAAGELFF
TGTGCTAGTGGTTTAGGTGGACTAGCGGCCGGGGAGCTGTTTTTT
>.|.|TRBV7-2|TRBJ2-7
CASSSLRRTSEQYF
TGTGCCAGCAGCTCCCTAAGAAGGACCTCCGAGCAGTACTTC
>.|.|TRBV18|TRBJ1-2
CASSPTTEANYGYTF
TGTGCCAGCTCACCAACAACAGAAGCTAACTATGGCTACACCTTC
>.|.|TRBV19|TRBJ1-5
CASSPRRTPSNQPQHF
TGTGCCAGTAGTCCCCGGCGGACCCCCAGCAATCAGCCCCAGCATTTT
>.|TRBD1|TRBV6-5|TRBJ1-5
CASSYRGLSNQPQHF
TGTGCCAGCAGTTACAGGGGGCTGAGCAATCAGCCCCAGCATTTT
>.|.|TRBV5-1|TRBJ1-4
CASSLEGVEEKLFF
TGCGCCAGCAGCTTAGAAGGGGTAGAGGAAAAACTGTTTTTT
>.|.|TRBV19|TRBJ2-2
CASSIRSVSNTGELFF
TGTGCCAGTAGTATTCGTAGCGTTTCGAACACCGGGGAGCTGTTTTTT
>.|.|TRBV30|TRBJ2-6
CAWTGANVLTF
TGTGCCTGGACAGGGGCCAACGTCCTGACTTTC